A selection of T cell receptor beta chains follows, all from one sample in a study of control samples from healthy donors and cancer patients. The method was immunoSEQ multiplex PCR; TCRdb's version includes in-frame clones alone and lacks a portion of them. The listing contains under 200,000 clones. The material sequenced was blood. The receptors shown here come from a woman between 25 and 40 years old in good health. Each CDR3 is given with its conserved first and last residue. Fields, in order: J gene, D gene, V gene, CDR3 DNA, CDR3 protein. The D gene is left open where the match is weak.

TRBJ1-3	NA	TRBV7-9	TGTGCCAGCAGCTTGGGGGATATCTCTGGAAACACCATATATTTT	CASSLGDISGNTIYF
TRBJ2-1	TRBD2	TRBV27	TGTGCCAGCAGTCTTAGACTAGCCCTAAGCTCCTACAATGAGCAGTTCTTC	CASSLRLALSSYNEQFF
TRBJ2-5	NA	TRBV18	TGTGCCAGCTCACCAGTGGAGGAGACCCAGTACTTC	CASSPVEETQYF
TRBJ1-5	NA	TRBV6-4	TGTGCCAGCAGTGACTCCTGGGAACATCAGCCCCAGCATTTT	CASSDSWEHQPQHF
TRBJ1-4	NA	TRBV7-9	TGTGCCAGCAGCCGCAGGAGTGGGCCAACTAATGAAAAACTGTTTTTT	CASSRRSGPTNEKLFF
TRBJ1-2	TRBD1	TRBV7-3	TGTGCCAGCAGCTTAAAGACAGGGGGATGGCTCACCTTC	CASSLKTGGWLTF
TRBJ1-1	NA	TRBV7-8	TGTGCCAGCAGCTTAGACCTGGGCGTCGGGGCTTTCTTT	CASSLDLGVGAFF
TRBJ1-2	NA	TRBV6-1	TGTGCCAGCAGTGAGAGTACAGGGTTAACCTACACCTTC	CASSESTGLTYTF
TRBJ1-1	NA	TRBV27	TGTGCCAGCAGTTTATCCAGGGTGAACACTGAAGCTTTCTTT	CASSLSRVNTEAFF
TRBJ2-3	NA	TRBV2	TGTGCCAGTGGTTTTTTCGGCGCGGAGACGCAGTATTTT	CASGFFGAETQYF
TRBJ1-2	TRBD1	TRBV7-2	TGTGCCAGCAGTCCAGGGGGCGCAGGCTATGGCTACACCTTC	CASSPGGAGYGYTF
TRBJ1-1	TRBD1	TRBV7-9	TGTGCCAGCGTGAGGGGGCTGAACACTGAAGCTTTCTTT	CASVRGLNTEAFF
TRBJ1-4	NA	TRBV5-1	TGCGCCAGCAGCTTGGGTGCAACTAATGAAAAACTGTTTTTT	CASSLGATNEKLFF
TRBJ2-3	NA	TRBV18	TGTGCCAGCTCAAAACCGGGCCTCGAGACGGATACGCAGTATTTT	CASSKPGLETDTQYF
TRBJ2-7	TRBD1	TRBV23-1	TGCGCCAGCAGTCACCGGCCGGGACAGGGGGCTTCCGAGCAGTACTTC	CASSHRPGQGASEQYF
TRBJ1-2	TRBD1	TRBV25-1	TGTGCCAGCAGTTCATATGACAGGGGGAACTATGGCTACACCTTC	CASSSYDRGNYGYTF
TRBJ1-5	TRBD1	TRBV5-8	TGTGCCAGCAGCTTTGGGACAGGGGGCAATCAGCCCCAGCATTTT	CASSFGTGGNQPQHF
TRBJ2-7	TRBD1	TRBV6-4	TGTGCCAGCAGTGACTCGGGACAGGATATCTACGAGCAGTACTTC	CASSDSGQDIYEQYF
TRBJ1-2	NA	TRBV19	TGTGCCAGTAGTACGAAAAGGGGCGTCGCTTATGGCTACACCTTC	CASSTKRGVAYGYTF
TRBJ1-6	NA	TRBV6-1	TGTGCCAGCAGTGAACTCGGGGGCGACTCACCCCTCCACTTT	CASSELGGDSPLHF
TRBJ1-2	TRBD1	TRBV11-2	TGTGCCAGCAGCTTAGGGCAGGGGGGATATGGCTACACCTTC	CASSLGQGGYGYTF
TRBJ2-2	TRBD2	TRBV9	TGTGCCAGCAGCGCTAGGGTAGCGGGGGGCCCCACCGGGGAGCTGTTTTTT	CASSARVAGGPTGELFF
TRBJ2-1	NA	TRBV5-1	TGCGCCAGCAGCCCCTCGGTGGGTAGGCAGTTCTTC	CASSPSVGRQFF
TRBJ1-2	NA	TRBV4-1	TGCGCCAGCAGCTCATCCCCTGGGGGTGGCTACACCTTC	CASSSSPGGGYTF
TRBJ2-1	TRBD2	TRBV7-2	TGTGCCAGCAGTCTTTTCGGGACTAGCTTTTACAATGAGCAGTTCTTC	CASSLFGTSFYNEQFF
TRBJ2-5	NA	TRBV24-1	TGTGCCACCAGTGATTTGTTTGGTCAGAAAGAGACCCAGTACTTC	CATSDLFGQKETQYF
TRBJ2-7	TRBD1	TRBV7-3	TGTGCCAGCAGCATGACAGGGAGTAGCGAGCAGTACTTC	CASSMTGSSEQYF
TRBJ1-4	NA	TRBV4-2	TGTGCCAGCAGCCAAGATGAAAAACTGTTTTTT	CASSQDEKLFF
TRBJ2-1	NA	TRBV7-9	TGTGCCAGCAGCTTAGGAGGATACGAGCAGTTCTTC	CASSLGGYEQFF
TRBJ1-2	TRBD1	TRBV10-3	TGTGCCATCAGTGAAACCGGGACAGGGGAAGGAGGCTACACCTTC	CAISETGTGEGGYTF
TRBJ2-1	TRBD1	TRBV3-1/TRBV3-2	TGTGCCAGCAGCCAACGACGTGGACAGGGTTTCAATGAGCAGTTCTTC	CASSQRRGQGFNEQFF
TRBJ2-7	NA	TRBV11-1	TGTGCCAGCAGCCCCAGCCAGGGAGAGAGCTACGAGCAGTACTTC	CASSPSQGESYEQYF
TRBJ1-2	NA	TRBV28	TGTGCCAGCAGCGGGGGAGATGGGTATGGCTACACCTTC	CASSGGDGYGYTF
TRBJ2-1	NA	TRBV11-2	TGTGCCAGCAGCTCCAAAACAGGGAGAAGGAGCTACAATGAGCAGTTCTTC	CASSSKTGRRSYNEQFF
TRBJ1-2	NA	TRBV9	TGTGCCAGCAGCGCGGACCTTGGGGGTCGCGGGGGCTACACCTTC	CASSADLGGRGGYTF
TRBJ1-2	NA	TRBV5-1	TGCGCCAGCAGCTTGGGCCGGACCTCCTTTCTATACGGCTACACCTTC	CASSLGRTSFLYGYTF
TRBJ2-3	NA	TRBV6-6	TGTGCGAGCGACGGGACGTACACAGATACGCAGTATTTT	CASDGTYTDTQYF